The 14 T cell receptor beta chains reported below all come from one sample, sequenced in a study of shared clonotypes between healthy human individuals. Method: immunoSEQ multiplex PCR; TCRdb's copy keeps in-frame clones and lacks some. The sample contains approximately 240,000 clones, about 65% of which appear only once. Material: memory CD4+ T cells sorted from blood. The subset: CD45RA-negative fraction. These TCRs come from a man younger than 40 in good health.

In its sample, this clone was seen a few times. This chain connects TRBV6-6 to TRBJ1-1; D gene uncertain. The CDR3 is 12 amino acids. CDR1 and CDR2 from the germline V gene are MNHNY and SVGAGI (reference sequence). Trimming took 6 bases from V and 4 from J, leaving 9 bases between them. CDR3 protein: CASSSWATEAFF. CDR3 nucleotides: TGTGCCAGCAGCTCCTGGGCCACTGAAGCTTTCTTT.

V usage is TRBV28 and J usage is TRBJ1-2; D unclear. CDR3 length: 13 amino acids. CDR1 and CDR2 from the germline V gene are MDHEN and SYDVKM. V lost 11 bases and J lost 8, with 21 bases in between. This CDR3 reads CAARPGPAYGYTF. The CDR3 nucleotides are TGTGCCGCCCGGCCCGGGCCCGCCTACGGCTACACCTTC.

The V call is TRBV28, the J call TRBJ1-5, with 7 bases that match TRBD1. V was clipped by 5 bases and J by 5 bases; unmatched bases: 9. Germline V lookup: CDR1 MDHEN, CDR2 SYDVKM. The CDR3 totals 15 residues. The CDR3 DNA reads as TGTGCCAGCAGTAACCTACAGGGGAATGATCAGCCCCAGCATTTT. Translated: CASSNLQGNDQPQHF. The full variable domain, rest sourced from reference TRBV28 and TRBJ1-5, is DVKVTQSSRYLVKRTGEKVFLECVQDMDHENMFWYRQDPGLGLRLIYFSYDVKMKEKGDIPEGYSVSREKKERFSLILESASTNQTSMYLCASSNLQGNDQPQHFGDGTRLSIL.

This sequence joins TRBV4-1 and TRBJ2-1, with D perhaps being TRBD1 or TRBD2 (6 bases each). The CDR3 contains 16 residues. Trimming took off 0 bases at V and 4 bases at J, with 13 bases between the two ends. The germline V gene encodes CDR1 MGHRA and CDR2 YSYEKL. The CDR3 spells CASSQEEGGFYNEQFF. In nucleotides, the CDR3 is TGCGCCAGCAGCCAAGAGGAGGGGGGCTTTTACAATGAGCAGTTCTTC.

The CDR3 DNA follows: TGCAGCGTTGCAAGGCAGGGAGAGACCCAGTACTTC. This codes for CSVARQGETQYF. This chain links TRBV29-1 with TRBJ2-5; the D gene is possibly TRBD1 (5 bases). The CDR3 contains 12 residues. Germline-derived CDR1 and CDR2 are SQVTM and ANQGSEA. Trimming took 4 bases from V and 4 from J, leaving 10 bases between them.

V gene TRBV27 combines with J gene TRBJ1-2, with TRBD1 matching over 8 bases. The V segment lost 6 bases and the J segment 6 bases; nucleotides outside the gene matches: 9. Germline values: CDR1 MNHEY, CDR2 SMNVEV (reference sequence). There are 14 residues in the CDR3. The CDR3 DNA reads TGTGCCAGCAGCTACGGACAGGGATTAGATGGCTACACCTTC. It translates to CASSYGQGLDGYTF.

The CDR3 loop reads CASSLGGQYEQYF. CDR3 in DNA: TGTGCCAGCAGCCTCGGGGGCCAGTACGAGCAGTACTTC. The chain recombines TRBV7-8 with TRBJ2-7; D assignment may be TRBD1 or TRBD2 (6 bases each). The CDR3 contains 13 residues. V dropped 5 bases and J dropped 4 bases, with 12 bases sitting between them. Germline CDR1 SGHVS, CDR2 FQNEAQ.

The chain uses TRBV7-2 and TRBJ2-5, with 10 bases that match TRBD2. Germline V gene sequence: CDR1 SGHTA, CDR2 FQGNSA. Unmatched junction bases numbered 8, after V lost 2 bases and J lost 2 bases. There are 17 residues in the CDR3. The DNA of the CDR3 is TGTGCCAGCAGCTTAATTGCTAGCGGGAGAGGGCAAGAGACCCAGTACTTC. The encoded protein is CASSLIASGRGQETQYF.

The chain is built from TRBV7-3 and TRBJ1-5; the D is unclear. V lost 3 bases, J lost 7 bases, and 10 bases lay in between. The CDR3 sequence is 13 residues long. In germline, CDR1 is SGHTA, CDR2 FQGTGA. The CDR3 loop reads CASSFGRTQPQHF. The DNA of the CDR3 is TGTGCCAGCAGCTTTGGTCGGACCCAGCCCCAGCATTTT.

The chain carries TRBV13 and TRBJ2-7, with D possibly being TRBD2 (6 bases). CDR1 and CDR2 from the germline V gene are PRHDT and FYEKMQ (reference sequence). V was trimmed by 8 bases and J by 6 bases, leaving 23 bases between them. This CDR3 is built from 15 residues. The DNA of the CDR3 is TGTGCCAGCGCGATCCTCTCCGGGACTCTCCGCGAGCAGTACTTC. Translating gives CASAILSGTLREQYF.

This clone was seen a few times. The chain uses TRBV2 and TRBJ2-2; TRBD2 matches 10 bases. Germline assignment: CDR1 SNHLY and CDR2 FYNNEI. The CDR3 loop spans 14 amino acids. Unmatched junction bases numbered 4, after V lost 7 bases and J lost 5 bases. The CDR3 reads CASTPGLATGELFF. The CDR3 region has the DNA TGTGCCAGCACCCCGGGACTAGCGACCGGGGAGCTGTTTTTT. Based on the CDR3 plus reference TRBV2 and TRBJ2-2, the full variable domain is EPEVTQTPSHQVTQMGQEVILRCVPISNHLYFYWYRQILGQKVEFLVSFYNNEISEKSEIFDDQFSVERPDGSNFTLKIRSTKLEDSAMYFCASTPGLATGELFFGEGSRLTVL.

This sequence joins TRBV27 and TRBJ2-1; a possible D gene is TRBD2 (5 bases). CDR3 length equals 18 residues. V dropped 6 bases and J dropped 0 bases, with 21 bases sitting between them. Germline CDR1 is MNHEY and CDR2 is SMNVEV (reference sequence). CDR3 region: CASRPLSGLGSSYNEQFF. CDR3 nucleotide sequence: TGTGCCAGCAGACCGTTGTCGGGGTTAGGAAGCTCCTACAATGAGCAGTTCTTC.

This clone was recorded a few times. This chain connects TRBV18 to TRBJ1-4; D is perhaps TRBD1 (5 bases). The V gene's germline CDR1 is KGHSH and CDR2 LQKENI. The CDR3 is 15 residues long. Trimming shortened V by 2 bases and J by 3 bases, and 10 bases separated the two germline ends. CDR3: CASSPGGTPNEKLFF. DNA of the CDR3: TGTGCCAGCTCACCAGGGGGTACGCCTAATGAAAAACTGTTTTTT.

This clone came up a few times. This chain links TRBV27 with TRBJ1-1; D call uncertain. CDR1 is MNHEY, CDR2 SMNVEV, per germline (reference sequence). The CDR3 is 14 residues long. The V and J ends lost 2 bases and 7 bases respectively, with 14 bases between them. In DNA form, the CDR3 reads TGTGCCAGCAGTTTAGAGCGGAACGTAAATGAAGCTTTCTTT. It is translated as CASSLERNVNEAFF.